What follows is one T cell receptor (beta chain) and its context. Antigen unknown. CDR3 size: 14 residues. V lost 3 bases, J lost 0 bases, and 9 bases lay in between. Germline lookup yields CDR1 SGHTA and CDR2 FQGTGA. The sample originates from a study of shared clonotypes between healthy human individuals. Over several immunoSEQ plates, each subset's genomic DNA was distributed in even portions. TCRdb keeps only in-frame clones here, not all; method: immunoSEQ multiplex PCR. The sample lists more than 1.2 million clones, 98% occurring once. Study-level results: Rarefaction showed sorted-subset sequencing was incomplete despite large depth. Sequencing depth was expected to influence donor clonotype sharing. Genetic and exposure-history diversity was limited by the small donor number.

The origin of this receptor is a man under 40 in good health. The specimen was naive CD4+ T cells sorted from blood. Subset of the sample: CD45RA+ positively selected. V usage is TRBV7-3 and J usage is TRBJ2-7; D remains unclear. The CDR3: CASSFSLNSYEQYF. For the CDR3, the DNA is TGTGCCAGCAGCTTCTCATTAAACTCCTACGAGCAGTACTTC.